Each of the 32 T cell receptor beta chains below was sequenced from the same sample in a study of shared clonotypes between healthy human individuals. Profiled with immunoSEQ multiplex PCR; TCRdb holds only in-frame clones, not every one. The repertoire holds about 1.1 million clones, about 72% seen once, with 0.89% in the top ten. Sample: memory CD4+ T cells from PBMCs. The subset here: CD45RA-negative fraction. All receptors come from a young man in good health. Some clones in this sample may be carry-over from other donors' samples.

This clone is a singleton in its sample. The CDR3 is CASSLRRPDRRWYEQYF. DNA for the CDR3: TGTGCCAGCAGCTTAAGGCGGCCGGACCGCCGGTGGTACGAGCAGTACTTC. This chain joins TRBV7-6 and TRBJ2-7; D not resolved. Per germline, CDR1 SGHVS and CDR2 FNYEAQ. There are 17 residues in the CDR3. V was trimmed by 2 bases and J by 4 bases, leaving 21 bases between them. The whole variable domain, remainder taken from reference TRBV7-6 and TRBJ2-7, is GAGVSQSPRYKVTKRGQDVALRCDPISGHVSLYWYRQALGQGPEFLTYFNYEAQQDKSGLPNDRFSAERPEGSISTLTIQRTEQRDSAMYRCASSLRRPDRRWYEQYFGPGTRLTVT.

V gene TRBV11-3 combines with J gene TRBJ2-3; 12 bases are a match to TRBD2. In germline, CDR1 is SGHNT, CDR2 YENEEA. The CDR3 runs 16 residues. V was pared by 5 bases and J by 2 bases, with 5 bases of the junction left unmatched. In DNA form, the CDR3 reads TGTGCCAGCAGCCCCGGACTAGCGGGACCCACAGATACGCAGTATTTT. Residues: CASSPGLAGPTDTQYF.

The chain carries TRBV19 and TRBJ2-7, with 10 bases lining up with TRBD2. CDR1 LNHDA and CDR2 SQIVND come from the germline V gene (reference sequence). Losses at the gene ends were 3 bases for V and 5 bases for J; bases not matched to a gene: 7. This CDR3 spans 15 amino acids. CDR3 protein: CASSISGRAGDEQYF. The CDR3 DNA follows: TGTGCCAGTAGTATCAGCGGGAGGGCCGGCGACGAGCAGTACTTC. The complete variable domain, with remaining parts taken from reference TRBV19 and TRBJ2-7, reads DGGITQSPKYLFRKEGQNVTLSCEQNLNHDAMYWYRQDPGQGLRLIYYSQIVNDFQKGDIAEGYSVSREKKESFPLTVTSAQKNPTAFYLCASSISGRAGDEQYFGPGTRLTVT.

The chain uses TRBV6-5 and TRBJ1-6; tentative D call: TRBD1 (5 bases). V dropped 6 bases and J dropped 7 bases, with 13 bases sitting between them. Germline V lookup: CDR1 MNHEY, CDR2 SVGAGI. CDR3 length equals 14 residues. CDR3 residues: CASRPRDDNSPLHF. The DNA for the CDR3 is TGTGCCAGCAGACCCCGGGACGACAATTCACCCCTCCACTTT.

This chain connects TRBV9 to TRBJ2-1; D perhaps matches TRBD2 (5 bases). The CDR3 length is 15 residues. Germline values: CDR1 SGDLS, CDR2 YYNGEE. V lost 1 base and J 1 base, leaving 9 bases between the germline ends. The CDR3 bases are TGTGCCAGCAGCGTATTTAGCGCATCCTACAATGAGCAGTTCTTC. Protein product: CASSVFSASYNEQFF.

V usage is TRBV2 and J usage is TRBJ1-1; 7 bases match TRBD1. CDR1 and CDR2 (germline): SNHLY, FYNNEI. The CDR3 consists of 14 residues. Trimming took 5 bases from V and 1 from J; bases not matched to a gene: 4. In DNA form, the CDR3 reads TGTGCCAGCAGTAGACAGGGACAGAACACTGAAGCTTTCTTT. Amino acids: CASSRQGQNTEAFF.

V gene TRBV18 combines with J gene TRBJ2-5; the D call may be TRBD1 or TRBD2 (5 bases each). This CDR3 comprises 13 residues. Germline V gives CDR1 KGHSH, CDR2 LQKENI. V shed 1 base and J shed 6 bases, with 9 bases lying between them. The CDR3 coding sequence is TGTGCCAGCTCACCACTTTCGGGGCAGACCCAGTACTTC. This sequence encodes CASSPLSGQTQYF.

This clone has a handful of counts. This chain joins TRBV7-2 and TRBJ2-3; D is possibly TRBD2 (6 bases). The V gene lost 2 bases and the J gene lost 0 bases, with 12 bases spanning the gap. Germline CDR1 reads SGHTA; CDR2 reads FQGNSA. The CDR3 is 16 residues long. In DNA, the CDR3 is TGTGCCAGCAGCTTATTAGGCGGGGCAAGCACAGATACGCAGTATTTT. This gives the protein CASSLLGGASTDTQYF.

Details on this clone: A read error may be the cause here, since a much bigger clone is one base away. V usage is TRBV7-9 and J usage is TRBJ2-1; D is undetermined. Germline V lookup: CDR1 SEHNR, CDR2 FQNEAQ (reference sequence). Between the trimmed V and J ends, which lost 2 bases and 0 bases, there was a span of 2 bases. The CDR3 covers 13 residues. The CDR3 bases are TGTGCCAGCAGCTTAAACTCCTACAATGAGCAGTTCTTC. Translated, it gives CASSLNSYNEQFF. Variable domain in full (rest from reference TRBV7-9 and TRBJ2-1): DTGVSQNPRHKITKRGQNVTFRCDPISEHNRLYWYRQTLGQGPEFLTYFQNEAQLEKSRLLSDRFSAERPKGSFSTLEIQRTEQGDSAMYLCASSLNSYNEQFFGPGTRLTVL.

This clone was detected a few times. The chain links TRBV18 to TRBJ2-1; 7 bases fit TRBD2. The germline CDR1 and CDR2 sequences are KGHSH and LQKENI. The trim removed 2 bases at V and 3 bases at J, leaving 4 bases unmatched. The CDR3 has 15 amino acids. This CDR3 reads CASSPVSGYYNEQFF. Written as DNA, the CDR3 is TGTGCCAGCTCACCAGTTAGCGGGTACTACAATGAGCAGTTCTTC.

The rearrangement links TRBV28 to TRBJ1-4; possibly TRBD1 for D (6 bases). V was shortened by 7 bases and J by 6 bases, with 6 bases between the two germline ends. The CDR3 spans 11 residues. Germline values: CDR1 MDHEN, CDR2 SYDVKM. The CDR3 protein is CASKGDEKLFF. CDR3 DNA sequence: TGTGCCAGCAAGGGGGATGAAAAACTGTTTTTT.

This clone was detected only once. This sequence joins TRBV28 and TRBJ1-2; 10 bases match TRBD1. CDR1 and CDR2 from the germline V gene are MDHEN and SYDVKM. The length of the CDR3 is 14 residues. J gave up 7 bases and V 2 bases, and 4 bases lay outside the gene matches. The CDR3: CASSLRTGGIGYTF. For the CDR3, the DNA is TGTGCCAGCAGTTTACGGACAGGGGGGATTGGCTACACCTTC.

This chain connects TRBV18 to TRBJ2-1; D is perhaps TRBD2 (5 bases). The germline gives CDR1 KGHSH, CDR2 LQKENI. Deletions cut 2 bases from V and 3 bases from J, with 8 bases between. The CDR3 contains 14 residues. This chain's CDR3 is CASSPDGDYNEQFF. The CDR3 bases are TGTGCCAGCTCACCAGACGGGGACTACAATGAGCAGTTCTTC.

The rearrangement joins TRBV30 to TRBJ2-7; D unresolved. The germline V and J ends were trimmed by 0 bases and 9 bases, with 15 bases remaining between them. Per germline, CDR1 GTSNPN and CDR2 SVGIG (reference sequence). The CDR3 sequence is 13 residues long. CDR3 sequence reads: CAWSVLASLAQYF. The CDR3 bases are TGTGCCTGGAGTGTACTTGCTAGTTTGGCGCAGTACTTC.

V is TRBV7-9 and J is TRBJ1-3, with TRBD1 as a possible D gene (5 bases). CDR3 length: 15 residues. V lost 5 bases, J lost 4 bases, and 15 bases lay in between. Germline V gene sequence: CDR1 SEHNR, CDR2 FQNEAQ (reference sequence). The CDR3 bases are TGTGCCAGCAGCACTCAAGGGGCCGGGGGAAACACCATATATTTT. As protein: CASSTQGAGGNTIYF.

The chain has TRBV7-2 and TRBJ1-5; D is undetermined. V lost 1 base, J lost 0 bases, and 10 bases lay in between. The length of the CDR3 is 16 residues. Germline-derived CDR1 and CDR2 are SGHTA and FQGNSA. CDR3: CASSLGVSDSNQPQHF. The CDR3 bases are TGTGCCAGCAGCTTAGGTGTCAGTGATAGCAATCAGCCCCAGCATTTT.

This rearrangement joins TRBV27 to TRBJ2-7; D might be TRBD2 (6 bases). This CDR3 is 13 amino acids long. The germline CDR1 and CDR2 sequences are MNHEY and SMNVEV (reference sequence). V lost 5 bases and J lost 2, with 10 bases in between. This CDR3 is CASSPRETYEQYF. CDR3 in DNA: TGTGCCAGCAGTCCCCGGGAGACCTACGAGCAGTACTTC.

This clone has a handful of counts. The V gene is TRBV2, the J gene TRBJ2-7; D might be TRBD1 (5 bases). Per germline, CDR1 SNHLY and CDR2 FYNNEI. V lost 2 bases and J 5 bases, leaving 10 bases between the germline ends. CDR3 length: 13 residues. Here the CDR3 reads CASSESRVNEQYF. For the CDR3, the DNA is TGTGCCAGCAGTGAATCCAGGGTCAACGAGCAGTACTTC.

The chain uses TRBV28 and TRBJ1-1; D unresolved. The V gene lost 8 bases and the J gene lost 4 bases, with 14 bases spanning the gap. This CDR3 comprises 13 residues. The germline V gene has CDR1 MDHEN and CDR2 SYDVKM. The CDR3 region is CASLREASTEAFF. CDR3 in DNA: TGTGCCAGCCTCCGGGAGGCTAGCACTGAAGCTTTCTTT.

The rearrangement uses TRBV4-3 and TRBJ2-2, with D maybe TRBD2 (6 bases). This CDR3 contains 13 residues. The V gene lost 5 bases and the J gene lost 5 bases, with 9 bases spanning the gap. Germline lookup yields CDR1 LGHNA and CDR2 YSLEER. This chain's CDR3 is CASSIRGTGELFF. The CDR3 nucleotides are TGCGCCAGCAGCATCCGGGGGACCGGGGAGCTGTTTTTT.

The gene calls are TRBV25-1 and TRBJ2-7, with TRBD1 as a possible D gene (5 bases). Between the trimmed V and J ends, which lost 4 bases and 2 bases, there was a span of 21 bases. This CDR3 is 17 amino acids long. Germline CDR1 MGHDK, CDR2 SYGVNS. CDR3 nucleotides: TGTGCCAGCAGTGGCCGTGAAGGACACCAAATTACCTACGAGCAGTACTTC. Translated: CASSGREGHQITYEQYF.

This clone was detected only a few times. This chain connects TRBV2 to TRBJ1-1; D remains ambiguous. The germline CDR1 and CDR2 sequences are SNHLY and FYNNEI. V was clipped by 4 bases and J by 5 bases, with 11 bases between them. The CDR3 has 13 residues. In nucleotides, the CDR3 is TGTGCCAGCAGTGCATTTACACATACTGAAGCTTTCTTT. This gives the protein CASSAFTHTEAFF.

This clone was recorded at least ten times. The J gene is TRBJ1-2, the V gene TRBV6-1; D unresolved. The CDR3 is made up of 13 amino acids. V shed 4 bases and J shed 4 bases, with 10 bases lying between them. CDR1 MNHNS and CDR2 SASEGT come from the germline V gene. This chain's CDR3 is CASSGLEGYGYTF. The CDR3 DNA follows: TGTGCCAGCAGTGGGCTTGAGGGCTATGGCTACACCTTC.

This clone was seen a few times. This rearrangement joins TRBV10-2 to TRBJ2-6; D gene unclear. The CDR3 is 13 residues long. The germline V gene encodes CDR1 WSHSY and CDR2 SAAADI. V was cut by 7 bases and J by 4 bases, with 8 bases left in between. The CDR3 protein is CASTPGGANVLTF. CDR3 DNA: TGCGCCAGCACCCCCGGCGGGGCCAACGTCCTGACTTTC.

The gene calls are TRBV6-5 and TRBJ2-7; D remains unclear. Per germline, CDR1 MNHEY and CDR2 SVGAGI. The CDR3 is 12 residues long. V was cut by 8 bases and J by 2 bases, with 10 bases left in between. The CDR3: CASSGTTYEQYF. The CDR3, as DNA: TGTGCCAGCTCGGGCACAACCTACGAGCAGTACTTC.

Comment on this clone: This sample includes further DNA sequences coding for the same CDR3. The chain carries TRBV5-1 and TRBJ2-7; 9 positions match TRBD1. V shed 4 bases and J 3 bases; nucleotides not matched to a gene: 8. Looked up from germline, CDR1 is SGHRS and CDR2 is YFSETQ. This CDR3 has 15 amino acids. The CDR3 bases are TGCGCCAGCAGCCTTGGGGGACAGGGAGGCTACGAGCAGTACTTC. This gives the protein CASSLGGQGGYEQYF.

The chain combines TRBV28 with TRBJ1-2; D may be TRBD1 (5 bases). Between the trimmed V and J ends, which lost 5 bases and 2 bases, there was a span of 12 bases. The length of the CDR3 is 14 residues. From germline, CDR1 is MDHEN and CDR2 SYDVKM. CDR3 loop: CASSPGSANYGYTF. CDR3 bases: TGTGCCAGCAGTCCAGGGTCAGCAAACTATGGCTACACCTTC.

CDR3 coding DNA: TGTGCCAGCCTCAGGGGAGCGCCAACTCAGACAGCAACTAATGAAAAACTGTTTTTT. Protein: CASLRGAPTQTATNEKLFF. The genes are TRBV2 and TRBJ1-4, with D perhaps TRBD1 (6 bases). V lost 8 bases and J lost 0, with 25 bases in between. The CDR3 spans 19 residues. The germline V gene encodes CDR1 SNHLY and CDR2 FYNNEI.

This clone was detected ten times or more. The chain joins TRBV27 to TRBJ1-1, with 7 bases identical to TRBD1. Germline-derived CDR1 and CDR2 are MNHEY and SMNVEV (reference sequence). This CDR3 spans 15 amino acids. The V gene end was trimmed by 3 bases and the J gene end by 4 bases; junction bases not matched to a gene: 8. The CDR3 DNA sequence: TGTGCCAGCAGTTTCCTACAGGGGATAAGCACTGAAGCTTTCTTT. It is translated as CASSFLQGISTEAFF.

The genes are TRBV27 and TRBJ2-5; weak D call: TRBD2 (6 bases). Between the trimmed V and J ends, which lost 4 bases and 7 bases, there was a span of 19 bases. The germline gives CDR1 MNHEY, CDR2 SMNVEV (reference sequence). This CDR3 is 15 amino acids long. As DNA, the CDR3 is TGTGCCAGCAGTTCACAGGATGGGGGACTGAGGACCCAGTACTTC. It encodes CASSSQDGGLRTQYF.

Comment on this clone: One end of the junction fails to match germline, which may point to a read error. The chain uses TRBV28 and TRBJ2-1; 10 bases map to TRBD2. CDR1 and CDR2 from the germline V gene are MDHEN and SYDVKM. This CDR3 has 15 residues. The CDR3 DNA is TGTGCCAGCAGTTTTAGCGGGGGGTCCTTCAATGAGCAGTTCTTC. It specifies CASSFSGGSFNEQFF.

This chain links TRBV28 with TRBJ2-7; 10 nucleotides line up with TRBD1. Germline CDR1 MDHEN, CDR2 SYDVKM. Losses at the gene ends were 5 bases for V and 3 bases for J; bases not matched to a gene: 7. The CDR3 has 15 residues. The CDR3 here is CASSLPGQGIYEQYF. DNA of the CDR3: TGTGCCAGCAGTCTACCGGGACAGGGGATCTACGAGCAGTACTTC. The whole variable domain, filled in from reference TRBV28 and TRBJ2-7, reads DVKVTQSSRYLVKRTGEKVFLECVQDMDHENMFWYRQDPGLGLRLIYFSYDVKMKEKGDIPEGYSVSREKKERFSLILESASTNQTSMYLCASSLPGQGIYEQYFGPGTRLTVT.